The clone carrying this T cell receptor beta chain was counted at least ten times. Its antigen is still unknown. This sample was taken from a study of T cells in Graves' hyperthyroidism and ophthalmopathy. From RNA transcripts, TCR beta CDR3 regions were amplified. When the TCR CDR3 underwent first-round RT-PCR, the HTBI primer set was used. TCRdb itself ran the multiplex PCR reads through MiXCR, one entry per CDR3 protein. The sample has approximately 530,000 distinct CDR3 sequences, around 17% seen once. Study-wide points: Blood also carried most thyroid clonotypes expanded above 0.001.

Exclusion of a patient resulted from uncontrolled infection, other autoimmune disease, pregnancy or lactation. The CDR3 length is 14 residues. Trimming took 6 bases from V and 5 from J; bases not matched to a gene: 7. Source material: blood. V is TRBV12-3 or TRBV12-4 and J is TRBJ1-5, with 7 bases identical to TRBD1. This receptor was identified in a woman between 18 and 29 years old with Graves' hyperthyroidism. This CDR3 is CASSPAGGHQPQHF. Written as DNA, the CDR3 is TGTGCCAGCAGCCCCGCAGGGGGGCATCAGCCCCAGCATTTT.